The TCR beta chain under discussion was sequenced for a study of shared clonotypes between healthy human individuals. Losses at the gene ends were 6 bases for V and 4 bases for J; bases not matched to a gene: 9. Germline V lookup: CDR1 MNHNY, CDR2 SVGAGI (reference sequence). The CDR3 spans 15 residues. Here immunoSEQ multiplex PCR was the method, and the copy in TCRdb shows in-frame clones only, minus some. The data hold around 700,000 clones, with around two thirds observed a single time. The chain carries TRBV6-6 and TRBJ1-1, with 9 bases aligning to TRBD1. The sequence was collected from a woman aged 25 to 39 in good health. Source material: memory CD4+ T cells sorted from blood. Noted subset: CD45RA-negative fraction. The CDR3 reads CASSLKRDRATEAFF. The CDR3 DNA reads TGTGCCAGCAGCCTGAAAAGGGACAGGGCCACTGAAGCTTTCTTT.